This T cell receptor (beta chain) was recovered during a study of blood T cell repertoires in COVID-19. Overall study context: Samples came from the United States, Italy and Spain, spanning acute and convalescent COVID-19.

Original processing methods: Counts of nucleated cells, estimated from reference gene primer amplification, were obtained. Using immunoSEQ multiplex PCR, the repertoire was profiled, and TCRdb retains in-frame clones only, with some absent. The V and J calls and clone size were taken over from that table, and D and trimming were inferred from the DNA. The sample holds approximately 140,000 clones; almost 90% are singletons and the top ten take 1.5% to 1.7%. Germline V gives CDR1 SNHLY, CDR2 FYNNEI. The CDR3 consists of 14 residues. J gave up 3 bases and V 6 bases, and 4 bases lay outside the gene matches. This clone has more than one count but fewer than ten.

What was sequenced was peripheral blood. The clonotype comes from a woman aged 60-75 years with acute or convalescent COVID-19. The V and J genes are TRBV2 and TRBJ2-5; 10 positions agree with TRBD2. CDR3 amino acids: CASRRLAGEETQYF. CDR3 in DNA: TGTGCCAGCAGGAGACTAGCGGGCGAAGAGACCCAGTACTTC.